This T cell receptor beta chain was identified during a study of blood T cell repertoires in COVID-19. Background on the study: There were acute and convalescent COVID-19 samples, and they came from the United States, Italy and Spain. Sources were T cells, B-cell-depleted T cells, or PBMCs; the material itself was cDNA or gDNA.

Participants spanned ages roughly 18 to 95 years and resided in fewer than 30 US areas. Per the germline V gene, CDR1 is LGHDT and CDR2 is YNNKEL (reference sequence). Trimming removed 0 bases at V and 4 bases at J, with 12 bases between. CDR3 length: 16 residues. In the authors' methods: How many nucleated cells were present was estimated from reference gene primer amplification. Some clones are missing from TCRdb's copy, which holds only in-frame ones; the method was immunoSEQ multiplex PCR. The DNA was the basis for D and trimming; V, J and clone size are from that table. There are 300,000 to 350,000 clones in the sample; around nine tenths occur only once, and 5% to 6% lies in the top ten.

Sequencing was performed on PBMCs or T cells enriched from blood (not recorded which). V gene TRBV3-1 (or the pseudogene TRBV3-2) combines with J gene TRBJ2-2; tentatively, D is TRBD1 (5 bases). The clonotype was recovered from a man aged 30 to 45 who had recovered from COVID-19. The CDR3 DNA follows: TGTGCCAGCAGCCAAGAGTATGACAGTCTCACCGGGGAGCTGTTTTTT. Amino acids: CASSQEYDSLTGELFF.